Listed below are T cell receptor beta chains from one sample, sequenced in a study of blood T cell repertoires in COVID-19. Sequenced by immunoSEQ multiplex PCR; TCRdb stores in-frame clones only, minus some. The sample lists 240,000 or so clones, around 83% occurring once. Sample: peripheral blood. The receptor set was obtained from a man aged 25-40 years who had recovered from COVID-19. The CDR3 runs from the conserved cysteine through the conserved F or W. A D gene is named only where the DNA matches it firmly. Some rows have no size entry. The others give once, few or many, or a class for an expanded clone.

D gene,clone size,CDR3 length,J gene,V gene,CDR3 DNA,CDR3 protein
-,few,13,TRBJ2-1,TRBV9,TGTGCCAGCAGCGTCGAACAGGGCAATGAGCAGTTCTTC,CASSVEQGNEQFF
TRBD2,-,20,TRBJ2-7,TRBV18,TGTGCCAGCTCGCTAGCTAGCGGGAGGACACAGCCAAAAAGCTCCTACGAGCAGTACTTC,CASSLASGRTQPKSSYEQYF
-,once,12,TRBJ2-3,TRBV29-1,TGCAGCGCTCCAGCGAGCACAGATACGCAGTATTTT,CSAPASTDTQYF
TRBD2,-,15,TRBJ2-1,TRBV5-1,TGCGCCAGCAGCTCCCTAGCGGGGGGCAACAATGAGCAGTTCTTC,CASSSLAGGNNEQFF
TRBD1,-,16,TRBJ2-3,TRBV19,TGTGCCAGTAGTACTCGAACAGGGGGCACCACAGATACGCAGTATTTT,CASSTRTGGTTDTQYF
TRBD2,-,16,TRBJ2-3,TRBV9,TGTGCCAGCAGCGTGGAGGGAAGCGGGGGCACAGATACGCAGTATTTT,CASSVEGSGGTDTQYF
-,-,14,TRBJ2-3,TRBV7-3,TGTGCCAGCAGCTTAAGCGCGGGCACAGATACGCAGTATTTT,CASSLSAGTDTQYF
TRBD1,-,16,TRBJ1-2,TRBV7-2,TGTGCCAGCACGAGAGACAGGGTGGTGAGCAACTATGGCTACACCTTC,CASTRDRVVSNYGYTF
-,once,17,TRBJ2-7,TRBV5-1,TGCGCCAGCAGCCGATTGCAGGGGTCGAATCCCCTTTACGAGCAGTACTTC,CASSRLQGSNPLYEQYF
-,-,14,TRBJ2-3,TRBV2,TGTGCCAGCAGTCTCGGGGGGCGGGGAGATACGCAGTATTTT,CASSLGGRGDTQYF
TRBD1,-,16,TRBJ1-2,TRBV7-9,TGTGCCAGCAGCGCCTCCACCGGGACAGGGGACTATGGCTACACCTTC,CASSASTGTGDYGYTF
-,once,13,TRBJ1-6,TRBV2,TGTGCCAGCACTCCGGACAGCTTTTCGCCCCTCCACTTT,CASTPDSFSPLHF
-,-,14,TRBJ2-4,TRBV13,TGTGCCAGCAGCTTTAGGGGAGGCAAAAACATTCAGTACTTC,CASSFRGGKNIQYF
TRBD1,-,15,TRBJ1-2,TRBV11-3,TGTGCCAGCAGCTTAAGTGGACAGGGGGCGTATTCTCCTACCTTC,CASSLSGQGAYSPTF
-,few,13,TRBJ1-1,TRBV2,TGTGCCAGCCGCAGGGTACCGAACACTGAAGCTTTCTTT,CASRRVPNTEAFF
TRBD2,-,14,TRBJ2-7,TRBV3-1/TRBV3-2,TGTGCCAGCAGTTACTATGGGGGGGACTACGAGCAGTACTTC,CASSYYGGDYEQYF
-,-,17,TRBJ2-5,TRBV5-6,TGTGCCAGCAGCTTGGCGCGATTGCCTACATCGAGGGAGACCCAGTACTTC,CASSLARLPTSRETQYF
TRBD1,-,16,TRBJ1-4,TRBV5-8,TGTGCCAGCAGCTTATACCGGGACAGGCTTAGTGAAAAACTGTTTTTT,CASSLYRDRLSEKLFF
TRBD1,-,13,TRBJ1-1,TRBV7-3,TGTGCCAGCAGCCGACAGGGAAACACTGAAGCTTTCTTT,CASSRQGNTEAFF
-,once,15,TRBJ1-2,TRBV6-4,TGTGCCAGCAGTGACAAGGCAGGGGATAGTTATGGCTACACCTTC,CASSDKAGDSYGYTF
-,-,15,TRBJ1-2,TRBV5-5,TGTGCCAGCAGCTCGTCTGGGGGACTTAACTATGGCTACACCTTC,CASSSSGGLNYGYTF
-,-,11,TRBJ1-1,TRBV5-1,TGCGCCAGCGGGAGGGGTTATGAAGCTTTCTTT,CASGRGYEAFF